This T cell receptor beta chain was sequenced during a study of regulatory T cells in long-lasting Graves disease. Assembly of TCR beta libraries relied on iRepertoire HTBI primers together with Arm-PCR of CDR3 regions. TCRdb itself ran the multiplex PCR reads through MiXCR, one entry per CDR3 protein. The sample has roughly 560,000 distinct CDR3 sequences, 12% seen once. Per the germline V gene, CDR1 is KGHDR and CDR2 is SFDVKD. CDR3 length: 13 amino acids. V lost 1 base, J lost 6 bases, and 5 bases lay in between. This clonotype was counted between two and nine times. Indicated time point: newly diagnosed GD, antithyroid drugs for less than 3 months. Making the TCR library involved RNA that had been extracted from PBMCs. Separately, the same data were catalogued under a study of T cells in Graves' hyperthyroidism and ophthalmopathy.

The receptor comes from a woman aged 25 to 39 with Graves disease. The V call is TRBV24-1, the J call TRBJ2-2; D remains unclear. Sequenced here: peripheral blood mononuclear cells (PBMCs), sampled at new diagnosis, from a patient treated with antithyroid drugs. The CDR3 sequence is CATSDFESGELFF. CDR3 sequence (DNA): TGTGCCACCAGTGATTTTGAGTCCGGGGAGCTGTTTTTT.